A selection of T cell receptor beta chains follows, all from one sample in a study of blood T cell repertoires in COVID-19. Sequenced by immunoSEQ multiplex PCR; TCRdb stores in-frame clones only, minus some. The sample consists of 250,000 to 350,000 clones, around nine tenths of them appearing once. Sequencing was done on a sample of peripheral blood. The receptors shown here come from a woman aged 60-75 years with acute or convalescent COVID-19. Each CDR3 is given with its conserved first and last residue. The D gene is left open where the match is weak. The size entry is marked missing in some rows and otherwise reads once, few, many or a size class.

d_call,clone_size,j_call,v_call,cdr3_aa,cdr3_nt
TRBD2,.,TRBJ2-5,TRBV5-1,CASSLALAGIQETQYF,TGCGCCAGCAGCTTGGCCCTAGCGGGGATTCAAGAGACCCAGTACTTC
TRBD1,.,TRBJ2-7,TRBV18,CASSPRTGGYEQYF,TGTGCCAGCTCACCAAGAACAGGGGGCTACGAGCAGTACTTC
.,.,TRBJ1-6,TRBV5-5,CASSLERVGSYNSPLHF,TGTGCCAGCAGCCTGGAGAGGGTTGGCTCCTATAATTCACCCCTCCACTTT
TRBD2,.,TRBJ2-1,TRBV11-2,CASSLGSGGAWDEQFF,TGTGCCAGCAGCTTGGGTAGCGGGGGGGCTTGGGATGAGCAGTTCTTC
.,.,TRBJ1-1,TRBV4-1,CASSLISSGNTEAFF,TGCGCCAGCAGCCTAATTTCCTCAGGGAACACTGAAGCTTTCTTT
.,.,TRBJ1-5,TRBV14,CASSFGRRLNSNQPQHF,TGTGCCAGCAGCTTTGGTCGCAGACTCAATAGCAATCAGCCCCAGCATTTT
.,.,TRBJ1-3,TRBV5-1,CASSTQGSLSGNTIYF,TGCGCCAGCAGCACTCAGGGGTCACTCTCTGGAAACACCATATATTTT
TRBD2,once,TRBJ2-7,TRBV7-8,CASSSGLAGTSYEQYF,TGTGCCAGCAGCTCTGGACTAGCGGGTACCTCCTACGAGCAGTACTTC
TRBD2,.,TRBJ2-7,TRBV6-5,CASSYLAAAYEQYF,TGTGCCAGCAGTTACCTAGCGGCCGCCTACGAGCAGTACTTC
.,.,TRBJ1-1,TRBV7-3,CASSPVPARSPGFSEAFF,TGTGCCAGCAGCCCAGTACCCGCCAGGTCCCCCGGTTTCTCTGAAGCTTTCTTT
TRBD1,.,TRBJ1-6,TRBV3-1/TRBV3-2,CASSQEGQYYSPLHF,TGTGCCAGCAGCCAAGAGGGACAGTATTATTCACCCCTCCACTTT
TRBD2,.,TRBJ2-3,TRBV5-4,CASSLSLAGVGRTDTQYF,TGTGCCAGCAGCTTGTCCCTAGCGGGAGTTGGGAGGACAGATACGCAGTATTTT
TRBD2,.,TRBJ2-3,TRBV7-2,CASSPRTSGGGDTQYF,TGTGCCAGCAGCCCCCGGACTAGCGGCGGTGGTGATACGCAGTATTTT
.,.,TRBJ1-1,TRBV25-1,CASSGPGSRMNTEAFF,TGTGCCAGCAGTGGGCCGGGAAGTCGGATGAACACTGAAGCTTTCTTT
.,.,TRBJ2-7,TRBV6-2/TRBV6-3,CASSPWQRLGSYEQYF,TGTGCCAGCAGCCCTTGGCAGCGGCTAGGGTCCTACGAGCAGTACTTC
TRBD1,.,TRBJ1-2,TRBV5-4,CASSSSGTGDGYTF,TGTGCCAGCAGCTCCTCCGGGACAGGGGATGGCTACACCTTC
.,.,TRBJ2-1,TRBV2,CASSEARGNEQFF,TGTGCCAGCAGTGAAGCGCGGGGCAATGAGCAGTTCTTC
TRBD1,.,TRBJ1-1,TRBV7-6,CASSLVSGGAAEAFF,TGTGCCAGCAGCTTAGTTTCAGGGGGCGCGGCTGAAGCTTTCTTT
TRBD1,.,TRBJ1-5,TRBV6-2/TRBV6-3,CASSYGQGYGQPQHF,TGTGCCAGCAGTTACGGACAGGGATACGGTCAGCCCCAGCATTTT
.,.,TRBJ1-1,TRBV5-6,CASNWQGNTEAFF,TGTGCCAGCAATTGGCAGGGGAACACTGAAGCTTTCTTT
TRBD1,.,TRBJ1-4,TRBV29-1,CSVEAGQGNEKLFF,TGCAGCGTTGAAGCTGGACAGGGAAATGAAAAACTGTTTTTT
.,.,TRBJ1-1,TRBV29-1,CSVGATGHLKNTEAFF,TGCAGCGTTGGAGCAACAGGGCATTTAAAGAACACTGAAGCTTTCTTT
.,.,TRBJ1-5,TRBV27,CASSFSDSNQPQHF,TGTGCCAGCAGTTTTTCAGATAGCAATCAGCCCCAGCATTTT
.,.,TRBJ1-2,TRBV19,CASNPTGSNYGYTF,TGTGCCAGTAACCCCACAGGGTCGAACTATGGCTACACCTTC
TRBD1,.,TRBJ2-5,TRBV7-2,CASSPGQGAQETQYF,TGTGCCAGCAGCCCGGGACAGGGAGCTCAAGAGACCCAGTACTTC
.,many,TRBJ1-2,TRBV4-1,CASSQDWYGRKGDGYTF,TGCGCCAGCAGCCAAGACTGGTACGGTCGAAAAGGGGATGGCTACACCTTC
TRBD2,.,TRBJ2-3,TRBV24-1,CATSEGLALPDTQYF,TGTGCCACCAGTGAAGGACTAGCTCTCCCAGATACGCAGTATTTT
TRBD1,.,TRBJ1-1,TRBV5-1,CASSFTGGNTEAFF,TGCGCCAGCAGCTTTACAGGGGGGAACACTGAAGCTTTCTTT
.,few,TRBJ2-3,TRBV14,CASTTGSRTDTQYF,TGTGCCAGCACGACGGGATCTCGCACAGATACGCAGTATTTT
TRBD1,.,TRBJ1-1,TRBV27,CASSLQGAGYTEAFF,TGTGCCAGCAGTTTACAGGGGGCTGGATACACTGAAGCTTTCTTT
TRBD1,.,TRBJ1-5,TRBV2,CASSSQGARNQPQHF,TGTGCCAGCAGCTCACAGGGGGCGCGCAATCAGCCCCAGCATTTT
.,.,TRBJ2-7,TRBV28,CASSRGLGPPYF,TGTGCCAGCAGTCGGGGTCTGGGTCCCCCGTACTTC
.,once,TRBJ2-4,TRBV21-1,CASSKGLTGMATLLLAKNIQYF,TGTGCCAGCAGCAAAGGACTCACAGGGATGGCGACCCTACTATTAGCCAAAAACATTCAGTACTTC
.,few,TRBJ2-1,TRBV19,CASSVDWSSYNEQFF,TGTGCCAGTAGTGTTGACTGGAGCTCCTACAATGAGCAGTTCTTC
.,once,TRBJ2-1,TRBV18,CASSPSAGSVEQFF,TGTGCCAGCTCCCCGTCGGCGGGATCCGTTGAGCAGTTCTTC
.,.,TRBJ1-3,TRBV28,CAVPAGAEGNTIYF,TGTGCCGTACCGGCGGGGGCTGAAGGAAACACCATATATTTT
.,many,TRBJ1-1,TRBV7-9,CASSLDGGGTAFF,TGTGCCAGCAGCTTAGATGGGGGAGGCACAGCTTTCTTT
TRBD2,.,TRBJ2-1,TRBV10-3,CAISGGGSSYNEQFF,TGTGCCATCAGTGGGGGCGGGAGCTCCTACAATGAGCAGTTCTTC
.,.,TRBJ1-2,TRBV24-1,CATTGGGGDGYTF,TGTGCCACCACCGGAGGGGGGGGCGATGGCTACACCTTC
TRBD1,.,TRBJ1-4,TRBV3-1/TRBV3-2,CASSRGQGATNEKLFF,TGTGCCAGCAGCCGGGGACAGGGGGCAACTAATGAAAAACTGTTTTTT
.,.,TRBJ1-1,TRBV14,CASSQVGARSTEAFF,TGTGCCAGCAGCCAAGTGGGGGCCAGAAGCACTGAAGCTTTCTTT
TRBD1,.,TRBJ1-6,TRBV11-2,CASSSPGGSYNSPLHF,TGTGCCAGCAGCTCGCCAGGGGGCTCCTATAATTCACCCCTCCACTTT
.,.,TRBJ2-2,TRBV19,CASSQNTGELFF,TGTGCCAGTAGTCAAAACACCGGGGAGCTGTTTTTT
.,.,TRBJ1-2,TRBV15,CATSRDWRTDGYGYTF,TGTGCCACCAGCAGAGATTGGAGGACGGACGGCTATGGCTACACCTTC
TRBD2,.,TRBJ2-1,TRBV13,CASSLGRLAGGLSGDEQFF,TGTGCCAGCAGCTTAGGCCGGCTAGCGGGAGGCCTATCTGGCGATGAGCAGTTCTTC
TRBD2,once,TRBJ2-3,TRBV9,CASSDYEGLADTDTQYF,TGTGCCAGCAGCGATTATGAGGGACTAGCGGATACAGATACGCAGTATTTT
.,.,TRBJ1-6,TRBV28,CASSEGGSPLHF,TGTGCCAGCAGTGAGGGAGGATCACCCCTCCACTTT
TRBD2,.,TRBJ2-5,TRBV24-1,CATSEAGLAGDEGWTQYF,TGTGCCACCAGTGAGGCGGGACTAGCGGGTGACGAGGGATGGACCCAGTACTTC
.,once,TRBJ1-6,TRBV5-4,CASSLQEPNSPLHF,TGTGCCAGCAGCTTGCAGGAACCTAATTCACCCCTCCACTTT
.,few,TRBJ2-7,TRBV6-5,CASTIPDRWTYEQYF,TGTGCCAGCACGATCCCCGACAGGTGGACCTACGAGCAGTACTTC
TRBD2,.,TRBJ2-2,TRBV9,CASSVSPGLAGAGELFF,TGTGCCAGCAGCGTTTCGCCGGGACTAGCGGGAGCCGGGGAGCTGTTTTTT
.,.,TRBJ2-5,TRBV11-3,CASSSGASQETQYF,TGTGCCAGCAGCTCAGGGGCCAGCCAAGAGACCCAGTACTTC
.,.,TRBJ1-5,TRBV28,CASSFRGFSNQPQHF,TGTGCCAGCAGTTTTCGGGGTTTCAGCAATCAGCCCCAGCATTTT
TRBD2,once,TRBJ2-7,TRBV19,CASSRLAGESYEQYF,TGTGCCAGTAGTAGACTAGCGGGAGAGTCCTACGAGCAGTACTTC
TRBD1,.,TRBJ1-5,TRBV2,CASSEPGQGLRDQPQHF,TGTGCCAGCAGTGAGCCGGGACAGGGTCTAAGGGATCAGCCCCAGCATTTT
.,.,TRBJ1-5,TRBV2,CASSDRVGNQPQHF,TGTGCCAGCAGTGACAGGGTCGGCAATCAGCCCCAGCATTTT
.,.,TRBJ1-5,TRBV2,CASSGRYQPQHF,TGTGCCAGCAGTGGTAGATATCAGCCCCAGCATTTT
TRBD1,.,TRBJ2-7,TRBV10-3,CAISAGTGASLEQYF,TGTGCCATCAGCGCCGGGACAGGGGCCTCTTTAGAGCAGTACTTC
TRBD1,.,TRBJ2-5,TRBV27,CASSLHNGQGEETQYF,TGTGCCAGCAGTTTACACAATGGACAGGGGGAAGAGACCCAGTACTTC
.,.,TRBJ1-3,TRBV28,CASSLFGGSGNTIYF,TGTGCCAGCAGTTTATTTGGAGGGAGCGGAAACACCATATATTTT